The rows below give T cell receptor beta chains drawn from one sample of a study of blood T cell repertoires in COVID-19. The table came from immunoSEQ multiplex PCR; TCRdb's copy has only in-frame clones and leaves some out. The data contain roughly 700,000 clones, just under 90% of them singletons. The sample comprised peripheral blood. These receptor sequences come from a woman between 18 and 30 years old with acute or convalescent COVID-19. CDR3s include the opening cysteine and the closing phenylalanine or tryptophan. A D gene is named only where the DNA matches it firmly. Not every row has a clone size; where given, it reads once, few, many or a size class.

TRBV6-5	TRBJ1-5	NA	TRBD1	CASRDRDLGQPQHF	TGTGCCAGCAGAGACAGGGATCTAGGACAGCCCCAGCATTTT
TRBV5-8	TRBJ2-3	NA	TRBD1	CASSLAVGQGFRNTQYF	TGTGCCAGCAGCTTGGCCGTAGGACAGGGTTTTCGAAATACGCAGTATTTT
TRBV19	TRBJ1-2	NA	NA	CASSPPWESYGYTF	TGTGCCAGTAGTCCCCCGTGGGAGAGCTATGGCTACACCTTC
TRBV14	TRBJ1-2	NA	NA	CASSLGGSDYGYTF	TGTGCCAGCAGCCTTGGGGGGAGTGACTATGGCTACACCTTC
TRBV18	TRBJ1-1	NA	NA	CASSPFHPGNTEAFF	TGTGCCAGCTCACCGTTCCATCCGGGGAACACTGAAGCTTTCTTT
TRBV7-2	TRBJ1-5	NA	NA	CASSLANQGNQPQHF	TGTGCCAGCAGCTTAGCTAACCAGGGCAATCAGCCCCAGCATTTT
TRBV2	TRBJ1-1	NA	NA	CASSLIPGGTEAFF	TGTGCCAGCAGTCTCATCCCCGGGGGGACTGAAGCTTTCTTT
TRBV5-5	TRBJ2-7	NA	TRBD1	CASSLAGQASSYEQYF	TGTGCCAGCAGCTTGGCGGGACAGGCGAGCTCCTACGAGCAGTACTTC
TRBV11-2	TRBJ1-5	NA	TRBD1	CASSFRDRVRNQPQHF	TGTGCCAGCAGCTTCCGGGACAGGGTACGGAATCAGCCCCAGCATTTT
TRBV14	TRBJ1-1	NA	TRBD1	CASSQYLTGATEAFF	TGTGCCAGCAGCCAGTACCTTACAGGGGCCACTGAAGCTTTCTTT
TRBV24-1	TRBJ2-3	NA	NA	CATSDSGGTDTQYF	TGTGCCACCAGTGATTCGGGTGGCACAGATACGCAGTATTTT
TRBV29-1	TRBJ2-1	NA	NA	CSGVGLTGPEQFF	TGCAGCGGTGTGGGGCTAACCGGGCCCGAGCAGTTCTTC
TRBV7-2	TRBJ1-1	NA	NA	CASILPGENTEAFF	TGTGCCAGCATCCTACCCGGGGAGAACACTGAAGCTTTCTTT
TRBV6-6	TRBJ2-7	NA	TRBD1	CASSFESDRGYEQYF	TGTGCCAGCAGTTTCGAATCGGACAGGGGGTACGAGCAGTACTTC
TRBV5-1	TRBJ2-5	NA	TRBD2	CASSLERGVKTQYF	TGCGCCAGCAGCTTGGAACGGGGGGTGAAGACCCAGTACTTC
TRBV6-5	TRBJ1-2	NA	NA	CASRDATVSNYGYTF	TGTGCCAGCAGAGACGCGACAGTCTCTAACTATGGCTACACCTTC
TRBV7-8	TRBJ1-1	NA	NA	CASSLAVRTEAFF	TGTGCCAGCAGCTTAGCCGTGCGCACTGAAGCTTTCTTT
TRBV12-3/TRBV12-4	TRBJ1-2	NA	TRBD1	CASSPGTGVGYTF	TGTGCCAGCAGCCCCGGGACAGGGGTTGGCTACACCTTC
TRBV18	TRBJ1-2	NA	NA	CASSQGHGQYGYTF	TGTGCCAGCTCCCAGGGACACGGCCAATATGGCTACACCTTC
TRBV30	TRBJ1-1	NA	NA	CAWGGRTAEAFF	TGTGCCTGGGGCGGTAGGACAGCGGAAGCTTTCTTT
TRBV7-9	TRBJ1-1	NA	TRBD1	CASSSGTGEGEAFF	TGTGCCAGCAGCTCAGGGACAGGGGAGGGTGAAGCTTTCTTT
TRBV6-2/TRBV6-3	TRBJ2-2	once	TRBD2	CASSYGSVAGDTGELFF	TGTGCCAGCAGTTACGGGTCGGTAGCGGGGGACACCGGGGAGCTGTTTTTT
TRBV21-1	TRBJ1-4	NA	NA	CASSTRDEKLFF	TGTGCCAGCAGCACCCGGGATGAAAAACTGTTTTTT
TRBV9	TRBJ2-2	NA	NA	CASSLASLNTGELFF	TGTGCCAGTTCGCTAGCTTCCTTGAACACCGGGGAGCTGTTTTTT
TRBV9	TRBJ1-6	NA	TRBD1	CASSVEGTANSPLHF	TGTGCCAGCAGCGTAGAGGGGACAGCTAATTCACCCCTCCACTTT
TRBV18	TRBJ1-3	NA	NA	CASSPAQAGSGNTIYF	TGTGCCAGCTCACCAGCGCAAGCCGGCTCTGGAAACACCATATATTTT
TRBV15	TRBJ2-2	NA	NA	CATSYRRGTGELFF	TGTGCCACCAGCTATCGAAGGGGGACCGGGGAGCTGTTTTTT
TRBV5-1	TRBJ2-3	NA	NA	CASSTSTGPSTDTQYF	TGCGCCAGCAGCACTTCGACAGGACCTAGCACAGATACGCAGTATTTT
TRBV6-6	TRBJ2-1	NA	TRBD1	CASSYSGTGTYEQFF	TGTGCCAGCAGTTACTCCGGGACAGGGACGTATGAGCAGTTCTTC
TRBV5-1	TRBJ2-7	NA	NA	CASSPTPHGDYEQYF	TGCGCCAGCAGCCCAACACCACACGGGGACTACGAGCAGTACTTC
TRBV10-3	TRBJ1-5	NA	NA	CAISDSGAGGWNQPQHF	TGTGCCATCAGTGACTCCGGCGCGGGGGGGTGGAATCAGCCCCAGCATTTT
TRBV4-1	TRBJ2-3	NA	TRBD1	CASSLHGQGADTQYF	TGCGCCAGCAGCCTCCATGGACAGGGGGCAGATACGCAGTATTTT
TRBV25-1	TRBJ1-2	NA	NA	CASSESYRDNGYTF	TGTGCCAGCAGTGAATCGTACAGGGATAATGGCTACACCTTC